Below are 13 T cell receptor beta chains sequenced from a single sample in a study of beta chain features in type 1 diabetes. Notes on the study in general: People with Type 1 diabetes carried modestly yet significantly shorter TCRB CDR3s in all four CD4+ subsets.

No antigens are known for them. Every bit of the isolated RNA underwent reverse transcription, so sequencing read expressed TCRB transcripts. TCRdb keeps only in-frame clones here, not all; method: immunoSEQ multiplex PCR. The table has roughly 230,000 clones, about a tenth seen once. Sequencing was carried out using naive CD4+ T cells from blood. These receptors were taken from a man younger than 45 with type 1 diabetes.

This clone has just one count. The V and J genes are TRBV11-2 and TRBJ2-5, with 7 positions matching TRBD2. This CDR3 contains 16 residues. V was clipped by 1 base and J by 1 base; unmatched bases: 6. The V gene's germline CDR1 is SGHAT and CDR2 FQNNGV. CDR3: CASSLGGGTVQETQYF. CDR3 coding DNA: TGTGCCAGCAGCTTAGGGGGGGGTACAGTCCAAGAGACCCAGTACTTC.

This clone was counted a few times. V usage is TRBV5-1 and J usage is TRBJ2-7, with D tentatively TRBD1 (6 bases). V was pared by 4 bases and J by 0 bases, with 11 bases between. Germline V lookup: CDR1 SGHRS, CDR2 YFSETQ. The CDR3 runs to 14 residues. The CDR3 loop reads CASSPQGSSYEQYF. CDR3 bases: TGCGCCAGCAGCCCACAGGGAAGCTCCTACGAGCAGTACTTC.

V gene TRBV5-1 combines with J gene TRBJ1-1; possible D gene TRBD1, 5 bases. Germline CDR1 SGHRS, CDR2 YFSETQ. The CDR3 extends over 17 amino acids. Trimming took 2 bases from V and 0 from J, leaving 17 bases between them. The CDR3 protein is CASSFRAGADLNTEAFF. DNA for the CDR3: TGCGCCAGCAGCTTCAGGGCAGGAGCTGATTTGAACACTGAAGCTTTCTTT.

The gene calls are TRBV12-5 and TRBJ2-3; 8 nucleotides line up with TRBD1. V gave up 5 bases and J gave up 0 bases; unmatched junction bases: 7. The CDR3 contains 16 residues. Germline assignment: CDR1 LGHNT and CDR2 FRNRAP. As DNA, the CDR3 is TGTGCTAGTGGTCCGAACAGGGGGTCTAGCACAGATACGCAGTATTTT. Translation: CASGPNRGSSTDTQYF.

This clone was counted between two and nine times. This chain links TRBV5-6 with TRBJ2-4, with a tentative D call TRBD2 (5 bases). The CDR3 loop spans 13 amino acids. Germline V gives CDR1 SGHDT, CDR2 YYEEEE. Trimming pared 4 bases from V and 5 bases from J, leaving 10 bases between. The CDR3 loop is CASSPPGENIQYF. In DNA, the CDR3 is TGTGCCAGCAGCCCGCCCGGGGAAAACATTCAGTACTTC.

The V gene is TRBV18, the J gene TRBJ2-6; D is possibly TRBD1 (6 bases). V was cut by 5 bases and J by 1 base, with 15 bases left in between. The CDR3 has 17 residues. Germline CDR1 KGHSH, CDR2 LQKENI. CDR3 sequence (DNA): TGTGCCAGCTCATCCGGGACACCCCATTCTGGGGCCAACGTCCTGACTTTC. Its protein is CASSSGTPHSGANVLTF.

This clone was found a few times. The chain has TRBV10-3 and TRBJ1-6; 11 bases line up with TRBD1. In germline, CDR1 is ENHRY, CDR2 SYGVKD. Trimming cost V 10 bases and J 7 bases; bases outside gene matches: 6. The CDR3 consists of 14 residues. The CDR3 sequence: CATGGQGANSPLHF. CDR3 DNA: TGTGCCACCGGAGGACAGGGGGCGAATTCACCCCTCCACTTT.

The chain couples TRBV5-1 to TRBJ2-6; tentative D call: TRBD1 (5 bases). The CDR3 spans 15 residues. Germline lookup yields CDR1 SGHRS and CDR2 YFSETQ. Trimming shortened V by 2 bases and J by 1 base, and 7 bases separated the two germline ends. CDR3 DNA sequence: TGCGCCAGCAGCTTTAAGGGGTCTGGGGCCAACGTCCTGACTTTC. It encodes CASSFKGSGANVLTF.

This CDR3 is CASSQQGAQETQYF. In DNA form, the CDR3 reads TGTGCCAGCAGTCAACAGGGGGCCCAAGAGACCCAGTACTTC. The rearrangement joins TRBV6-5 to TRBJ2-5, with 9 bases matching TRBD1. V lost 5 bases to trimming and J lost 1 base; unmatched junction nucleotides: 2. Germline loops: CDR1 MNHEY, CDR2 SVGAGI. CDR3 length equals 14 residues.

There are a few counts of this clone. The chain joins TRBV28 to TRBJ1-2; D is undetermined. The V end was cut by 4 bases, the J end by 4 bases, with 10 bases between. The V gene's germline CDR1 is MDHEN and CDR2 SYDVKM. The CDR3 is made up of 13 amino acids. CDR3 in amino acids: CASSSPGSYGYTF. CDR3 nucleotides: TGTGCCAGCAGTTCCCCGGGTAGCTATGGCTACACCTTC.

Points on this clone: Additional DNA sequences in this sample encode the identical CDR3. The rearrangement uses TRBV7-9 and TRBJ2-7, with 8 bases lining up with TRBD1. Germline loops: CDR1 SEHNR, CDR2 FQNEAQ (reference sequence). The CDR3 loop spans 15 amino acids. Trimming at V came to 5 bases and at J to 0 bases, leaving 6 bases not matched to a gene. For the CDR3, the DNA is TGTGCCAGCAGCCCAGGACAGGGAATCTCCTACGAGCAGTACTTC. Translating gives CASSPGQGISYEQYF.

Only a few counts were recorded for this clone. The gene calls are TRBV25-1 and TRBJ1-1; D perhaps matches TRBD1 (6 bases). CDR3 size: 14 residues. Trimming removed 4 bases at V and 4 bases at J, with 13 bases between. Germline CDR1 is MGHDK and CDR2 is SYGVNS. The CDR3 DNA is TGTGCCAGCAGTGTTGGGGGCTCGAGCACTGAAGCTTTCTTT. It specifies CASSVGGSSTEAFF.

This clone was counted between two and nine times. V is TRBV4-3 and J is TRBJ2-3; D might be TRBD2 (6 bases). The CDR3 runs 15 residues. Trimming took off 1 base at V and 1 base at J, with 9 bases between the two ends. Germline CDR1 is LGHNA and CDR2 is YSLEER. The CDR3 reads CASSQVSGRTDTQYF. For the CDR3, the DNA is TGCGCCAGCAGCCAAGTTAGCGGCCGCACAGATACGCAGTATTTT.